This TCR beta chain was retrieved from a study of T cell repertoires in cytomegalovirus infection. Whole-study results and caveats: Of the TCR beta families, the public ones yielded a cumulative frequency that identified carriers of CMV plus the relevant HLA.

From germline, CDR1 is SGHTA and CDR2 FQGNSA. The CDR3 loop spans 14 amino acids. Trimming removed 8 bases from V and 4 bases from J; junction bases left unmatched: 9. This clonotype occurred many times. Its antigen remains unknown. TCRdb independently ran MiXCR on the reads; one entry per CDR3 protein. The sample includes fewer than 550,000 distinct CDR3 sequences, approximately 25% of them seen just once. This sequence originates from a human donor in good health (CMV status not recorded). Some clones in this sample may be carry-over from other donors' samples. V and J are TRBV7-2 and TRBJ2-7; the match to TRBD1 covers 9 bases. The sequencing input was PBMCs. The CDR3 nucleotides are TGTGCCAGCGGATACCGGGACAGGGTTTACGAGCAGTACTTC. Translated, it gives CASGYRDRVYEQYF.